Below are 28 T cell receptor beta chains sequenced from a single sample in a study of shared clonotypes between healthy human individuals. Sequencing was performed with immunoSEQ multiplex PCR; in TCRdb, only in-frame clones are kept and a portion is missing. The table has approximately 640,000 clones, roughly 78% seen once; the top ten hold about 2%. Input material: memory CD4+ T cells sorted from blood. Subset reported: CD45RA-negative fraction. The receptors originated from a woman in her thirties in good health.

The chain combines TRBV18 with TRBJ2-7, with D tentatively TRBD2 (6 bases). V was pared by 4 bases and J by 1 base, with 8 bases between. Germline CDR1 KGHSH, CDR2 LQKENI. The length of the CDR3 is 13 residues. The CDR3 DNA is TGTGCCAGCTCACTAGCGGAATCCTACGAGCAGTACTTC. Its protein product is CASSLAESYEQYF. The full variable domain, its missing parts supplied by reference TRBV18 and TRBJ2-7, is NAGVMQNPRHLVRRRGQEARLRCSPMKGHSHVYWYRQLPEEGLKFMVYLQKENIIDESGMPKERFSAEFPKEGPSILRIQQVVRGDSAAYFCASSLAESYEQYFGPGTRLTVT.

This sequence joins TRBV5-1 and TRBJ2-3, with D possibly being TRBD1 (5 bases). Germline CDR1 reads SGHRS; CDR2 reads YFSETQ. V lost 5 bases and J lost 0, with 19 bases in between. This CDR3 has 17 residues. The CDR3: CASRPIPRTMSTDTQYF. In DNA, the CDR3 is TGCGCCAGCAGACCAATCCCCCGGACAATGAGCACAGATACGCAGTATTTT.

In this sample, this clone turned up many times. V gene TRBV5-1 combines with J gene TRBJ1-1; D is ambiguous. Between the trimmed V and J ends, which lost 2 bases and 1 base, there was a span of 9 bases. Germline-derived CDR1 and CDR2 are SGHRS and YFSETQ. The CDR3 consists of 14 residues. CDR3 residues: CASSFGNTNTEAFF. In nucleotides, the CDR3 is TGCGCCAGCAGCTTCGGCAATACGAACACTGAAGCTTTCTTT.

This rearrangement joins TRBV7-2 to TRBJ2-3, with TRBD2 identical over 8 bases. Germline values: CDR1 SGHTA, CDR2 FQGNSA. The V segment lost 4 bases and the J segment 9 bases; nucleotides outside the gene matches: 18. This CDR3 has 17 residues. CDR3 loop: CASSSPGRSGGRKTQYF. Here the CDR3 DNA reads TGTGCCAGCAGCTCCCCGGGCCGGAGCGGGGGCCGTAAGACGCAGTATTTT.

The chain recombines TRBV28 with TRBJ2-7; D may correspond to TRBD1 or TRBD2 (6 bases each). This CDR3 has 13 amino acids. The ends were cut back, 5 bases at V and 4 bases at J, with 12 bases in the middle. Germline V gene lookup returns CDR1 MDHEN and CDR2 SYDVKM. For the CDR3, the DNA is TGTGCCAGCAGTAGGGGGGCCACGTACGAGCAGTACTTC. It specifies CASSRGATYEQYF.

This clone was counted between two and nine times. The CDR3 DNA reads as TGTGCCAGCACCATGGGGCGGGGCCAGAACACCGGGGAGCTGTTTTTT. Translation: CASTMGRGQNTGELFF. The chain couples TRBV27 to TRBJ2-2; possibly TRBD2 for D (6 bases). The CDR3 length is 16 residues. CDR1 is MNHEY, CDR2 SMNVEV, per germline (reference sequence). V was pared by 7 bases and J by 1 base, with 16 bases between.

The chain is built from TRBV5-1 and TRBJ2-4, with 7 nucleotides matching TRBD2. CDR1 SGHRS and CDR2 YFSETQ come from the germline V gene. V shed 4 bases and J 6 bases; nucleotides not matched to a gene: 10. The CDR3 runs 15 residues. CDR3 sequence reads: CASSLETSTPNIQYF. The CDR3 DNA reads TGCGCCAGCAGCCTCGAGACTAGCACTCCAAACATTCAGTACTTC. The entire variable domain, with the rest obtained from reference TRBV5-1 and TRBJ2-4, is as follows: KAGVTQTPRYLIKTRGQQVTLSCSPISGHRSVSWYQQTPGQGLQFLFEYFSETQRNKGNFPGRFSGRQFSNSRSEMNVSTLELGDSALYLCASSLETSTPNIQYFGAGTRLSVL.

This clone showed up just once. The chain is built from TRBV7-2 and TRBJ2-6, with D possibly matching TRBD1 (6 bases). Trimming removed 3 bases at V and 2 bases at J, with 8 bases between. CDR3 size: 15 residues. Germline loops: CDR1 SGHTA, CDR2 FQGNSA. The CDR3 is CASSFYRAGANVLTF. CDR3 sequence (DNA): TGTGCCAGCAGCTTTTACAGGGCTGGGGCCAACGTCCTGACTTTC.

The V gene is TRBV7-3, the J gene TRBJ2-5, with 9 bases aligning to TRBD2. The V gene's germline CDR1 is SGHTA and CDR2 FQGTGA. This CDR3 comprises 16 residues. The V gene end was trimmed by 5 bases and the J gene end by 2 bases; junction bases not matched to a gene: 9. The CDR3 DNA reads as TGTGCCAGCAGCGCGGGAGTCGCGGGAGGGCAAGAGACCCAGTACTTC. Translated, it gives CASSAGVAGGQETQYF.

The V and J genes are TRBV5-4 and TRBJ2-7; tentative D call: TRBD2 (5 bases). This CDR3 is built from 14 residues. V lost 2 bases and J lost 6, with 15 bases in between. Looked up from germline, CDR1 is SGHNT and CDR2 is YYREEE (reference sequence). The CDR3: CASSFDRSVGEQYF. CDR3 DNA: TGTGCCAGCAGCTTTGATCGTAGCGTAGGCGAGCAGTACTTC.

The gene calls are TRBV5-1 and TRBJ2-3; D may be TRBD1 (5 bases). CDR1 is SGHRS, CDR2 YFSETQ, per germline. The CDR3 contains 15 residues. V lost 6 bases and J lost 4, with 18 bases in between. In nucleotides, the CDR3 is TGCGCCAGCATGAGACAGAGTCTATTAGCAGATACGCAGTATTTT. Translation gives CASMRQSLLADTQYF.

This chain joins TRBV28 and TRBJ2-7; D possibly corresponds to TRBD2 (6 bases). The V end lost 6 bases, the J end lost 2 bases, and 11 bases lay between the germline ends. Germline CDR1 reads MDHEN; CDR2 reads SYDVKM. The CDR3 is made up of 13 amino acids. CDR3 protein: CASRFGTPYEQYF. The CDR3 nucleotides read TGTGCCAGCAGGTTCGGGACTCCCTACGAGCAGTACTTC.

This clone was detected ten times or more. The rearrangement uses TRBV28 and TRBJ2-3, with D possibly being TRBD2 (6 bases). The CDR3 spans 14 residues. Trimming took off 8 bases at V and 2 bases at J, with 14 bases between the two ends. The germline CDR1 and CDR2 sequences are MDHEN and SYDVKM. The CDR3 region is CASRVGGHTDTQYF. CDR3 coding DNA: TGTGCCAGCCGAGTCGGGGGTCACACAGATACGCAGTATTTT. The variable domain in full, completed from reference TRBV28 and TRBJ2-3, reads DVKVTQSSRYLVKRTGEKVFLECVQDMDHENMFWYRQDPGLGLRLIYFSYDVKMKEKGDIPEGYSVSREKKERFSLILESASTNQTSMYLCASRVGGHTDTQYFGPGTRLTVL.

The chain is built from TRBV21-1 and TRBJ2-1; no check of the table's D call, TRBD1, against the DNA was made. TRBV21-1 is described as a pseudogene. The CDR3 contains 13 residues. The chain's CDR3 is CASSSWTLRIQFF. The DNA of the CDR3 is TGTGCCAGCAGTAGCTGGACACTTCGTATTCAGTTCTTC.

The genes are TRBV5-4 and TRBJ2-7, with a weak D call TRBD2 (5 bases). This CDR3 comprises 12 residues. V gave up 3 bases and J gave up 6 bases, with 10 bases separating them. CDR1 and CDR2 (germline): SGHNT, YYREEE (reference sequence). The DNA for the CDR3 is TGTGCCAGCAGCTCCAAGGCGGGCGAGCAGTACTTC. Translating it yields CASSSKAGEQYF.

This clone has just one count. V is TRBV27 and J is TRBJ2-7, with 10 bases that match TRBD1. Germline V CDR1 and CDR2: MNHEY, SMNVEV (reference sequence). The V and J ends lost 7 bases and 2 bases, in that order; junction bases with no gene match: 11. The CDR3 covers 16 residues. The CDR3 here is CASKVSGQGPTYEQYF. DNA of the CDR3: TGTGCCAGCAAAGTTTCGGGACAGGGGCCCACCTACGAGCAGTACTTC.

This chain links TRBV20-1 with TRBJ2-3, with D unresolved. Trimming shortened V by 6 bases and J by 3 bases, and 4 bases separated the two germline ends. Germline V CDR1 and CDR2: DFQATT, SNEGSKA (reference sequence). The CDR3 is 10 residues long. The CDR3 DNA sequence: TGCAGTGCCGGGACAGATACGCAGTATTTT. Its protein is CSAGTDTQYF.

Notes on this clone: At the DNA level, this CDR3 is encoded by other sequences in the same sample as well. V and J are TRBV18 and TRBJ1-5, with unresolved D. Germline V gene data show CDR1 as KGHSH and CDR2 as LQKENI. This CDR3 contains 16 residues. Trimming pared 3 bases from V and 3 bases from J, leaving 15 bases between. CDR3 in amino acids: CASSPQGGRNNQPQHF. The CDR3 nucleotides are TGTGCCAGCTCACCCCAAGGTGGGCGGAACAATCAGCCCCAGCATTTT.

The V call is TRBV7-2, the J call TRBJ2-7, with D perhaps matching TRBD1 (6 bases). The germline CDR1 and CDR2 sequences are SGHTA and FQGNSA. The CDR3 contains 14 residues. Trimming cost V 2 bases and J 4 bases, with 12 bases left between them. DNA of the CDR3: TGTGCCAGCAGCTTATCGGGACAAGCTTACGAGCAGTACTTC. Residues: CASSLSGQAYEQYF.

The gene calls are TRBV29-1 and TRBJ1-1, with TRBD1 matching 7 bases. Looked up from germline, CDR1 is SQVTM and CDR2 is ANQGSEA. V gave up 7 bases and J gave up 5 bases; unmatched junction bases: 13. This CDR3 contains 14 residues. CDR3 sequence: CSGRGGTRYTEAFF. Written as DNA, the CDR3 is TGCAGCGGCAGGGGGGGAACGAGGTATACTGAAGCTTTCTTT.

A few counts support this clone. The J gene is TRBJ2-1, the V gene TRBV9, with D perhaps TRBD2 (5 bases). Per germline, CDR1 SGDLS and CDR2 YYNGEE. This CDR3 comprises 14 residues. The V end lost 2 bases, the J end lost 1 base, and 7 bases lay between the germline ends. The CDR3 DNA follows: TGTGCCAGCAGCGTTTCGGGATCCTACAATGAGCAGTTCTTC. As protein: CASSVSGSYNEQFF.

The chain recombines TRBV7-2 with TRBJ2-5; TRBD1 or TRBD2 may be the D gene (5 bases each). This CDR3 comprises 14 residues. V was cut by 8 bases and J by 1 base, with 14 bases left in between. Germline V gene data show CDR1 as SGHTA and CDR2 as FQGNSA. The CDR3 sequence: CASSSGPAQETQYF. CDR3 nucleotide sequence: TGTGCCAGCTCCTCGGGGCCGGCCCAAGAGACCCAGTACTTC.

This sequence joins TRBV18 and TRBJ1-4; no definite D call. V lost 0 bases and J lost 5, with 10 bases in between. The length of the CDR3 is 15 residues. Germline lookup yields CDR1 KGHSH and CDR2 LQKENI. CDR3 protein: CASSPPVAQNEKLFF. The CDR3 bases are TGTGCCAGCTCACCACCGGTCGCACAGAATGAAAAACTGTTTTTT. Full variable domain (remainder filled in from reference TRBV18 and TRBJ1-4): NAGVMQNPRHLVRRRGQEARLRCSPMKGHSHVYWYRQLPEEGLKFMVYLQKENIIDESGMPKERFSAEFPKEGPSILRIQQVVRGDSAAYFCASSPPVAQNEKLFFGSGTQLSVL.

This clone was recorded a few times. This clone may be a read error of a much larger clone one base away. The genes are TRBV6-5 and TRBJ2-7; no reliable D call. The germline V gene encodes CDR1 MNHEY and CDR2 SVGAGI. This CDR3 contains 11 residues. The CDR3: CASSHSYEQYF. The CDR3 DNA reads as TGTGCCAGCAGTCACTCGTACGAGCAGTACTTC.

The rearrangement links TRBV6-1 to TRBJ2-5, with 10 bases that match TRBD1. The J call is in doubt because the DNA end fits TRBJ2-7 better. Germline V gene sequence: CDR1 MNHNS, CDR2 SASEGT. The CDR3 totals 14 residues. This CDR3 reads CASSTGTGVPEQYF. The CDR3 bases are TGTGCCAGCAGCACCGGGACAGGGGTTCCCGAGCAGTACTTC.

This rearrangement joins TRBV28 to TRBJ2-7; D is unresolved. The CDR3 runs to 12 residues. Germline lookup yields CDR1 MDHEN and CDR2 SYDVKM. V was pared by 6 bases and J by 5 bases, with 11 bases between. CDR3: CASRLTWDEQYF. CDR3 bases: TGTGCCAGCAGGCTTACATGGGACGAGCAGTACTTC.

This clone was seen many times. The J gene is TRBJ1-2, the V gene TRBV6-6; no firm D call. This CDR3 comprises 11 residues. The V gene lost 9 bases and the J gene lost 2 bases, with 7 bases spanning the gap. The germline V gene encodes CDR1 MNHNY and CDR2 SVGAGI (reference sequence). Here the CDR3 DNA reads TGTGCCAGTCAGGACAACTATGGCTACACCTTC. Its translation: CASQDNYGYTF.

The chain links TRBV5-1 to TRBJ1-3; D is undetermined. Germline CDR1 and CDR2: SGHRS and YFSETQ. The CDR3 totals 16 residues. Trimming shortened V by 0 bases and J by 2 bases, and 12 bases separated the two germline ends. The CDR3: CASSLGHLTAGNTIYF. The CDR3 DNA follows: TGCGCCAGCAGCTTGGGACACCTTACCGCTGGAAACACCATATATTTT. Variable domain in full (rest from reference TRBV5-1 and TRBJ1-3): KAGVTQTPRYLIKTRGQQVTLSCSPISGHRSVSWYQQTPGQGLQFLFEYFSETQRNKGNFPGRFSGRQFSNSRSEMNVSTLELGDSALYLCASSLGHLTAGNTIYFGEGSWLTVV.